Shown below are 13 T cell receptor beta chains from a single sample sequenced in a study of blood T cell repertoires in COVID-19. Profiled with immunoSEQ multiplex PCR; TCRdb holds only in-frame clones, not every one. The sample carries about 330,000 clones, 87% recorded once. Sequencing used PBMCs or T cells enriched from blood (not recorded which). The source is a woman in her twenties or thirties who had recovered from COVID-19.

V is TRBV4-2 and J is TRBJ1-3; 9 positions agree with TRBD1. CDR1 and CDR2 from the germline V gene are LGHNA and YNFKEQ. V dropped 0 bases and J dropped 4; count of bases not matched to a gene: 7. The CDR3 spans 17 residues. The DNA of the CDR3 is TGTGCCAGCAGCCAAGAGTCACAGGGGGCACTCGGAAACACCATATATTTT. Its protein is CASSQESQGALGNTIYF.

The chain recombines TRBV30 with TRBJ2-3; TRBD2 matches 14 bases. J lost 5 bases, V lost 1 base, and 5 bases had no gene match. CDR3 length equals 16 residues. Germline CDR1 reads GTSNPN; CDR2 reads SVGIG (reference sequence). This CDR3 reads CAWSETSGGAIDTQYF. CDR3 DNA sequence: TGTGCCTGGAGTGAGACTAGCGGGGGGGCAATAGATACGCAGTATTTT.

The rearrangement uses TRBV6-2 or TRBV6-3 and TRBJ1-1; D is undetermined. The CDR3 is 16 residues long. Germline CDR1 is MNHEY and CDR2 is SVGEGT. The V and J ends lost 7 bases and 0 bases respectively, with 18 bases between them. CDR3 amino acids: CASTPFLGSLNTEAFF. For the CDR3, the DNA is TGTGCCAGCACCCCATTTCTAGGTAGCTTGAACACTGAAGCTTTCTTT.

This chain connects TRBV7-6 to TRBJ1-1; the match to TRBD1 covers 8 bases. V trimming: 5 bases; J trimming: 1 base; junction bases outside the gene matches: 15. The germline CDR1 and CDR2 sequences are SGHVS and FNYEAQ. The CDR3 has 18 amino acids. The CDR3 loop reads CASSLTAGGTLSNTEAFF. CDR3 bases: TGTGCCAGCAGCCTCACCGCAGGGGGCACCTTATCGAACACTGAAGCTTTCTTT.

The gene calls are TRBV7-2 and TRBJ2-2; 11 bases match TRBD1. The CDR3 extends over 17 amino acids. The germline CDR1 and CDR2 sequences are SGHTA and FQGNSA. J gave up 5 bases and V 1 base, and 6 bases lay outside the gene matches. The CDR3 DNA reads as TGTGCCAGCAGCTTAGGGACAGGGGGCTTCTTGACCGGGGAGCTGTTTTTT. It is translated as CASSLGTGGFLTGELFF. Full variable domain (remainder filled in from reference TRBV7-2 and TRBJ2-2): GAGVSQSPSNKVTEKGKDVELRCDPISGHTALYWYRQSLGQGLEFLIYFQGNSAPDKSGLPSDRFSAERTGGSVSTLTIQRTQQEDSAVYLCASSLGTGGFLTGELFFGEGSRLTVL.

The chain employs TRBV7-9 and TRBJ2-5; D may be TRBD2 (6 bases). Trimming left V 5 bases short and J 5 bases short, with 18 bases between. This CDR3 is 15 amino acids long. The germline V gene has CDR1 SEHNR and CDR2 FQNEAQ (reference sequence). CDR3 in DNA: TGTGCCAGCAGCGTAGGGGAGGTCGTGACGGAGACCCAGTACTTC. Translating it yields CASSVGEVVTETQYF.

V usage is TRBV5-1 and J usage is TRBJ2-5, with D perhaps matching TRBD2 (5 bases). Germline CDR1 and CDR2: SGHRS and YFSETQ. The CDR3 has 15 amino acids. Trimming left V 1 base short and J 2 bases short, with 12 bases between. In nucleotides, the CDR3 is TGCGCCAGCAGCTTGCTCATCGGGGTTCAAGAGACCCAGTACTTC. It encodes CASSLLIGVQETQYF.

The V call is TRBV5-1, the J call TRBJ1-2, with 8 positions matching TRBD1. Trimming took 3 bases from V and 0 from J; bases not matched to a gene: 7. Germline assignment: CDR1 SGHRS and CDR2 YFSETQ. This CDR3 is built from 16 residues. CDR3 amino acids: CASSSYGQGANYGYTF. Written as DNA, the CDR3 is TGCGCCAGCAGCTCTTACGGACAGGGCGCTAACTATGGCTACACCTTC.

The J gene is TRBJ1-1, the V gene TRBV10-3, with D perhaps TRBD1 (6 bases). Germline V gene sequence: CDR1 ENHRY, CDR2 SYGVKD. V was clipped by 3 bases and J by 1 base, with 9 bases between them. This CDR3 comprises 14 residues. The CDR3 DNA is TGTGCCATCAGTGACCGGGGGGCGAACACTGAAGCTTTCTTT. This codes for CAISDRGANTEAFF.

The chain joins TRBV15 to TRBJ1-5, with a possible D match to TRBD1 (5 bases). Germline assignment: CDR1 LNHNV and CDR2 YYDKDF (reference sequence). This CDR3 is built from 16 residues. V gave up 0 bases and J gave up 3 bases, with 12 bases separating them. DNA for the CDR3: TGTGCCACCAGCAGAGAGCGGGGCGCCCTCAATCAGCCCCAGCATTTT. As protein: CATSRERGALNQPQHF.

Only one count was recorded for this clone. Other DNA sequences in this specimen translate into the identical CDR3. The chain links TRBV5-1 to TRBJ1-1, with D hard to call. V was cut by 1 base and J by 2 bases, with 6 bases left in between. The CDR3 totals 13 residues. The V gene's germline CDR1 is SGHRS and CDR2 YFSETQ. DNA of the CDR3: TGCGCCAGCAGCTTGCGCAGTAACACTGAAGCTTTCTTT. Its protein is CASSLRSNTEAFF.

The V call is TRBV19, the J call TRBJ1-5, with TRBD1 identical over 8 bases. The CDR3 sequence is 15 residues long. Per the germline V gene, CDR1 is LNHDA and CDR2 is SQIVND (reference sequence). Germline trimming cut 5 bases from V and 1 base from J; bases unmatched to any gene: 4. The CDR3 loop is CASSPWTGSNQPQHF. In nucleotides, the CDR3 is TGTGCCAGTAGTCCATGGACAGGGAGCAATCAGCCCCAGCATTTT.

The chain uses TRBV5-5 and TRBJ1-5; D gene ambiguous. Germline assignment: CDR1 SGHKS and CDR2 YYEKEE (reference sequence). The ends were cut back, 4 bases at V and 3 bases at J, with 5 bases in the middle. This CDR3 region has 12 residues. The CDR3 DNA follows: TGTGCCAGCAGCCTTCCCAATCAGCCCCAGCATTTT. This sequence encodes CASSLPNQPQHF.